The TCR beta chain described here comes from a study of regulatory T cells in long-lasting Graves disease. The CDR3 is 11 residues long. The germline V gene has CDR1 SEHNR and CDR2 FQNEAQ (reference sequence). The V and J ends lost 7 bases and 7 bases respectively, with 11 bases between them. This clonotype was counted at least ten times. Time point noted: newly diagnosed GD, antithyroid drugs for less than 3 months. Making the TCR library involved RNA that had been extracted from PBMCs. Construction of the TCR beta libraries employed iRepertoire HTBI primers in conjunction with Arm-PCR of CDR3 regions. TCRdb reprocessed the multiplex PCR reads via MiXCR and lists one record per CDR3 protein. The repertoire holds approximately 470,000 distinct CDR3 sequences, with around 15% as singletons. The same sample was also used in a study of T cells in Graves' hyperthyroidism and ophthalmopathy.

This chain connects TRBV7-9 to TRBJ2-7; a weak D match, TRBD2 (6 bases). The origin of this receptor is a man in his forties with Graves disease. Source: peripheral blood mononuclear cells (PBMCs), taken at new diagnosis, from a patient treated with antithyroid drugs. The CDR3 sequence is CASTGDQEQYF. The CDR3 DNA follows: TGTGCCAGCACGGGGGATCAGGAGCAGTACTTC.